This T cell receptor (beta chain) was recovered during a study of vaccination and CD4 T cells after COVID-19. Study background: Convalescents were six males and four females, two of them Hispanic. The study's findings and limits: Rising from around 20 to 38, the median of SARS-CoV-2-reactive clonotypes did not change significantly.

Cultured CD4+ T cell DNA was sequenced using the Oncomine TCR Beta short-read assay. In TCRdb, the PCR reads were re-called with MiXCR into one record per CDR3 protein. The profile shows roughly 10,000 distinct CDR3 sequences, 44% of them singletons. For this clonotype: Its specificity is unknown.

The treatment was: roughly 10-day PBMC culture with coronavirus spike peptide pools or control peptides (ViraFEST assay). The receptor comes from a human donor who had recovered from COVID-19. The sequencing input was CD4+ T cells from blood, cultured in vitro.

Here the CDR3 DNA reads TGTGCCAGCAGCTTAAAATGGTTCGGGTCACTGCGAGGGGAGCTGTTTTTT. Translated: CASSLKWFGSLRGELFF. This chain uses TRBV11-3 with TRBJ2-2; D gene unclear. The CDR3 is made up of 17 amino acids. V shed 2 bases and J shed 8 bases, with 21 bases lying between them. Germline V gives CDR1 SGHNT, CDR2 YENEEA.